These 9 T cell receptor beta chains originate from one sample sequenced in a study of T cell changes during pregnancy in multiple sclerosis. Data came from immunoSEQ multiplex PCR; TCRdb stores just in-frame clones and leaves some out. Among roughly 57,000 clones, roughly 90% were seen once, and the ten largest hold approximately 2.8%. Material: CD8+ T cells from peripheral blood mononuclear cells, obtained before pregnancy. The receptors here all came from a female donor with multiple sclerosis, enrolled in a pregnancy study.

V is TRBV10-1 and J is TRBJ1-2, with TRBD1 matching over 9 bases. The junction had 8 bases not matched to a gene; V was cut back by 7 bases and J by 5 bases. In germline, CDR1 is WNHNN, CDR2 SYGVQD (reference sequence). CDR3 length equals 14 residues. The CDR3 DNA sequence: TGCGCCAGCAAATTATCCGGGACAGGGTATGGCTACACCTTC. This encodes CASKLSGTGYGYTF.

The count of this clone is one. The V gene is TRBV7-8, the J gene TRBJ1-1, with 7 bases that match TRBD1. The junction had 6 bases not matched to a gene; V was cut back by 5 bases and J by 6 bases. The CDR3 consists of 13 residues. CDR1 SGHVS and CDR2 FQNEAQ come from the germline V gene. The CDR3 DNA reads as TGTGCCAGCAGCCTAGGGGGCGCGTCTGAAGCTTTCTTT. It encodes CASSLGGASEAFF.

The chain employs TRBV6-6 and TRBJ2-1; 8 bases agree with TRBD2. CDR3 length: 14 residues. Looked up from germline, CDR1 is MNHNY and CDR2 is SVGAGI (reference sequence). The V gene end was trimmed by 10 bases and the J gene end by 4 bases; junction bases not matched to a gene: 9. The CDR3 region has the DNA TGTGCCACCAAAATAGCGGGGTATTACAATGAGCAGTTCTTC. It codes for CATKIAGYYNEQFF.

This clone turned up a few times. The chain couples TRBV9 to TRBJ1-1; D is possibly TRBD1 (5 bases). The germline V gene has CDR1 SGDLS and CDR2 YYNGEE. Trimming shortened V by 6 bases and J by 6 bases, and 15 bases separated the two germline ends. This CDR3 is 13 amino acids long. The CDR3 loop is CASTSMGGSEAFF. DNA of the CDR3: TGTGCCAGCACCAGTATGGGGGGTTCTGAAGCTTTCTTT.

This rearrangement joins TRBV6-5 to TRBJ1-2; 8 bases line up with TRBD1. The trim removed 6 bases at V and 3 bases at J, leaving 6 bases unmatched. Germline CDR1 is MNHEY and CDR2 is SVGAGI. The CDR3 runs 14 residues. The CDR3 loop reads CASRLTGAHYGYTF. CDR3 DNA: TGTGCCAGCAGACTGACAGGGGCCCACTATGGCTACACCTTC.

This clone has at least ten counts. The J gene is TRBJ2-7, the V gene TRBV6-6; D call uncertain. CDR3 size: 12 residues. Germline V lookup: CDR1 MNHNY, CDR2 SVGAGI (reference sequence). V lost 5 bases to trimming and J lost 5 bases, with 10 bases between them. CDR3 in amino acids: CASSRPRNEQYF. The CDR3 DNA is TGTGCCAGCAGTCGACCGAGGAACGAGCAGTACTTC.

This clone was seen once. The rearrangement uses TRBV5-8 and TRBJ2-1; 10 nucleotides match TRBD1. Germline assignment: CDR1 SGHTS and CDR2 YDEGEE. The V gene end was trimmed by 3 bases and the J gene end by 2 bases; junction bases not matched to a gene: 2. The CDR3 is 15 amino acids. The CDR3 region has the DNA TGTGCCAGCAGCTCGGGACAGGGGCCCTACAATGAGCAGTTCTTC. As protein: CASSSGQGPYNEQFF.

CDR3 sequence: CASSHRGQETQYF. CDR3 nucleotides: TGTGCCAGCAGCCACAGGGGCCAAGAGACCCAGTACTTC. V gene TRBV5-8 combines with J gene TRBJ2-5; 7 bases are shared with TRBD1. Per the germline V gene, CDR1 is SGHTS and CDR2 is YDEGEE. The CDR3 loop spans 13 amino acids. V lost 4 bases, J lost 1 base, and 1 base stayed unmatched.

This clone was seen a handful of times. The chain recombines TRBV7-7 with TRBJ2-7, with 7 bases fitting TRBD1. The CDR3 length is 14 residues. J gave up 5 bases and V 7 bases, and 11 bases lay outside the gene matches. Germline assignment: CDR1 SSHAT and CDR2 FNYEAQ (reference sequence). As DNA, the CDR3 is TGTGCCAGCAAAACGACAGGGAGAATGGACGAGCAGTACTTC. Its translation: CASKTTGRMDEQYF.